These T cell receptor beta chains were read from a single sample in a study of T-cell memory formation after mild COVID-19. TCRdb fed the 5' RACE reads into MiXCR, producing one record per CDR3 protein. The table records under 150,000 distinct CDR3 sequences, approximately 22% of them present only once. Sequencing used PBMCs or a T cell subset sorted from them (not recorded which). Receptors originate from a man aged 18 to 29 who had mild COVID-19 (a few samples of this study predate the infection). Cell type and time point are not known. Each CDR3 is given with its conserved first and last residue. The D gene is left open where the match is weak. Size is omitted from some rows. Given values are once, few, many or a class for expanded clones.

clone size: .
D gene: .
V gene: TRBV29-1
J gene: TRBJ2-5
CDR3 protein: CSVGVLGDSETQYF
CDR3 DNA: TGCAGCGTTGGTGTGTTGGGGGATTCAGAGACCCAGTACTTC

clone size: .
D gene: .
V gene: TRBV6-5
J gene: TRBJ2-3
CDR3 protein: CASSYSNWVAGTDTQYF
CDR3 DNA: TGTGCCAGCAGTTACTCCAATTGGGTGGCGGGCACAGATACGCAGTATTTT

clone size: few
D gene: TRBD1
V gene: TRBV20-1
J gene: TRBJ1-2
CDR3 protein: CSALTGDYGYTF
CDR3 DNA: TGCAGTGCCTTGACAGGGGACTATGGCTACACCTTC

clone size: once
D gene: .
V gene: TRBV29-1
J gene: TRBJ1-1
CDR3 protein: CTLERGSTEAFF
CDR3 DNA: TGCACCCTCGAAAGGGGCTCCACTGAAGCTTTCTTT

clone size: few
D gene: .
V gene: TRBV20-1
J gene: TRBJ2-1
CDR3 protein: CSAASRTAAYNEQFF
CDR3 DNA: TGCAGTGCTGCCTCACGGACGGCGGCCTACAATGAGCAGTTCTTC

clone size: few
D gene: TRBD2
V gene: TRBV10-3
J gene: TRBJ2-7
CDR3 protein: CAISENRGGYEQYF
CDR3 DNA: TGTGCCATCAGTGAGAATCGGGGGGGCTACGAGCAGTACTTC

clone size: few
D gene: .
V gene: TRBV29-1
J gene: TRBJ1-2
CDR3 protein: CSVEDTPYLDYGYTF
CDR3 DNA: TGCAGCGTTGAAGATACTCCGTATCTAGACTATGGCTACACCTTC

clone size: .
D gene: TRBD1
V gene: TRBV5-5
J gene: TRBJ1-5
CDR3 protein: CACQGALNQPQHF
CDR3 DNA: TGTGCCTGCCAGGGGGCGTTAAATCAGCCCCAGCATTTT

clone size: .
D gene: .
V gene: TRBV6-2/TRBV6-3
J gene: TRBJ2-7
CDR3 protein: CASSDAGLTTYEQYF
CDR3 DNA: TGTGCCAGCAGTGATGCCGGCCTTACTACCTACGAGCAGTACTTC

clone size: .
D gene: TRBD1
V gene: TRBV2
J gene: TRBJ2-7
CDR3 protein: CASGQGEFYEQYF
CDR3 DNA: TGTGCCAGCGGACAGGGGGAGTTCTACGAGCAGTACTTC

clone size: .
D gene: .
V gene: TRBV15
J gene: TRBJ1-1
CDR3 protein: CATSGDMGTEAFF
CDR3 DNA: TGTGCCACCAGCGGAGACATGGGCACTGAAGCTTTCTTT

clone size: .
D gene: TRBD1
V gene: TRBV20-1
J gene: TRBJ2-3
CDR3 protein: CSAPAQQGITDTQYF
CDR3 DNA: TGCAGTGCTCCGGCCCAACAGGGGATCACAGATACGCAGTATTTT

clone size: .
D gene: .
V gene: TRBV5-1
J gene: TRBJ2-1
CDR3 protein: CASSFRPGTGNNEQFF
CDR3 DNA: TGCGCCAGCAGCTTTCGTCCCGGGACTGGTAACAATGAGCAGTTCTTC

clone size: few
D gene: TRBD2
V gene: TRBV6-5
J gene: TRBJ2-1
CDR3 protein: CASSYGAGGLYNEQFF
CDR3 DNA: TGTGCCAGCAGTTACGGCGCGGGGGGATTATACAATGAGCAGTTCTTC

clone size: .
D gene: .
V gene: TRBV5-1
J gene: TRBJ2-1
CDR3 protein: CASSFRIGFNEQFF
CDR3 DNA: TGCGCCAGCAGCTTCAGGATAGGATTCAATGAGCAGTTCTTC

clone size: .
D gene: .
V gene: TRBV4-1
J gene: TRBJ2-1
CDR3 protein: CASRQMADSYNEQFF
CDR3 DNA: TGCGCCAGCAGGCAAATGGCGGACTCCTACAATGAGCAGTTCTTC

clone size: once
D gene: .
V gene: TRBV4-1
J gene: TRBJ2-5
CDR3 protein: CASSQAAAGFSETQYF
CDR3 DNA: TGCGCCAGCAGCCAAGCGGCGGCTGGCTTTTCAGAGACCCAGTACTTC

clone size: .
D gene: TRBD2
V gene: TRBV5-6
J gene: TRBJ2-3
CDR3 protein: CASSLAGAPYTQYF
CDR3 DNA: TGTGCCAGCAGCCTAGCGGGTGCACCTTATACGCAGTATTTT

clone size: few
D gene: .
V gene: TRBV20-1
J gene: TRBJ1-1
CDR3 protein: CSALAGTEAFF
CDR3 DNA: TGCAGTGCTCTGGCTGGGACTGAAGCTTTCTTT

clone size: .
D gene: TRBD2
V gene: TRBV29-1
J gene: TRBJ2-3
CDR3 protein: CSGHLAEADTQYF
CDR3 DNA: TGCAGCGGCCACCTAGCGGAAGCAGATACGCAGTATTTT

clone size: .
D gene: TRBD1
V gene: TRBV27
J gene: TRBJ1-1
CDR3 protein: CASSSLRDSHTEAFF
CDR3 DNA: TGTGCCAGCAGTTCACTCCGGGACAGCCACACTGAAGCTTTCTTT

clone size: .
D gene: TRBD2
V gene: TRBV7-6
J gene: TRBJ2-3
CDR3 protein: CASSQMASGGLDTQYF
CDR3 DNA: TGTGCCAGCAGCCAGATGGCTAGCGGGGGGTTAGATACGCAGTATTTT

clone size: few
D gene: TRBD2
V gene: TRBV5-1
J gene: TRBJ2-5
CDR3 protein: CASSRTSGGREETQYF
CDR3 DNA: TGCGCCAGCAGCCGGACTAGCGGGGGCAGGGAAGAGACCCAGTACTTC

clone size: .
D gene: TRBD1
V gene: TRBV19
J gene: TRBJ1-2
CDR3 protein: CASSPSGGSGYTF
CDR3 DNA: TGTGCCAGTAGTCCATCAGGGGGCTCTGGCTACACCTTC

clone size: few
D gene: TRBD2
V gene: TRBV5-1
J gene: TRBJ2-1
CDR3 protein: CASSWGSRRGEYNEQFF
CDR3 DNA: TGCGCCAGCAGCTGGGGGTCGAGACGGGGGGAATACAATGAGCAGTTCTTC

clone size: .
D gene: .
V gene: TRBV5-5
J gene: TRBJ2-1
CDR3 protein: CASSGDTDEQFF
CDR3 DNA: TGTGCCAGCAGCGGGGACACCGACGAGCAGTTCTTC

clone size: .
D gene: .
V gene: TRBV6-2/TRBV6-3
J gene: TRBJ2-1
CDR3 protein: CASSWGGYNEQFF
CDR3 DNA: TGTGCCAGCAGCTGGGGAGGCTACAATGAGCAGTTCTTC

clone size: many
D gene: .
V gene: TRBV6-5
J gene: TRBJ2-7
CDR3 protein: CASSSPYEQYF
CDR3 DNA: TGTGCCAGCAGTTCCCCCTACGAGCAGTACTTC

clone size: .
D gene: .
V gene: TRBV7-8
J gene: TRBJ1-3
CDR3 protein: CASSRPGGQSSGNTIYF
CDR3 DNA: TGTGCCAGCAGCCGTCCCGGGGGTCAGAGCTCTGGAAACACCATATATTTT

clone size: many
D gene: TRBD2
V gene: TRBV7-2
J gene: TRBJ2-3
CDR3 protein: CASSSFAGGAGDTQYF
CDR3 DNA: TGTGCCAGCAGCTCTTTCGCGGGGGGGGCCGGTGATACGCAGTATTTT

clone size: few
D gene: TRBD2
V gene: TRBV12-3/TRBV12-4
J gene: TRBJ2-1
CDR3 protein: CASSFSRGGSYNEQFF
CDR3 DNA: TGTGCCAGCAGTTTCTCGCGGGGGGGCTCCTACAATGAGCAGTTCTTC

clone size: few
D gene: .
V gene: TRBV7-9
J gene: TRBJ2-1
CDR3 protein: CASSAPGTENNEQFF
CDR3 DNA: TGTGCCAGCAGCGCCCCCGGGACGGAAAACAATGAGCAGTTCTTC

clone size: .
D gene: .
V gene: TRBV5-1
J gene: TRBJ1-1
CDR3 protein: CASSWQGGANTEAFF
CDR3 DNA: TGCGCCAGCAGCTGGCAAGGGGGAGCGAACACTGAAGCTTTCTTT

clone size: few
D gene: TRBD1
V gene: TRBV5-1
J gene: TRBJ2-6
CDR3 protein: CASSLWDRSSSGANVLTF
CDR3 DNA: TGCGCCAGCAGCTTGTGGGACAGAAGCTCCTCTGGGGCCAACGTCCTGACTTTC

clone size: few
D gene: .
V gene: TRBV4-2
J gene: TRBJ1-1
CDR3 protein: CASSQRDRMNTEAFF
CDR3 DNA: TGTGCCAGCAGCCAAAGAGATAGGATGAACACTGAAGCTTTCTTT

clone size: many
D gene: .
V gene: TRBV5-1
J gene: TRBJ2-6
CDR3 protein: CASSLGTAPGANVLTF
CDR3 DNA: TGCGCCAGCAGCTTGGGGACAGCTCCTGGGGCCAACGTCCTGACTTTC

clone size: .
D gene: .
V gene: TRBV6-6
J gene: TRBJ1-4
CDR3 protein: CASSYKDYLRGEKLFF
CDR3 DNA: TGTGCCAGCAGTTACAAGGACTACCTAAGGGGGGAAAAACTGTTTTTT

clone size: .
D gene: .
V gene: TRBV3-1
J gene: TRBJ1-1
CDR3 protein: CASSQGAGLNTEAFF
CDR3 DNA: TGTGCCAGCAGCCAAGGGGCGGGGCTGAACACTGAAGCTTTCTTT

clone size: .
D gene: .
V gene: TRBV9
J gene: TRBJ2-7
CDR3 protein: CASSVGSRVGYEQYF
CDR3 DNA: TGTGCCAGCAGCGTCGGGTCTCGGGTGGGCTACGAGCAGTACTTC

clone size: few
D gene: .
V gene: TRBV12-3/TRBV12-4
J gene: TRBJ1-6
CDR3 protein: CASSPRVPMPPLHF
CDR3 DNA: TGTGCCAGCAGCCCCCGGGTCCCAATGCCACCCCTCCACTTT

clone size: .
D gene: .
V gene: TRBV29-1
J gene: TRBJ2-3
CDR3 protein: CSVVPGGLSDTQYF
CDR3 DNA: TGCAGCGTTGTACCCGGGGGTTTGTCAGATACGCAGTATTTT

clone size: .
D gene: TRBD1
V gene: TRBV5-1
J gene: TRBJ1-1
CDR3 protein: CASSWGTGLLVSIF
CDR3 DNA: TGCGCCAGCAGCTGGGGGACAGGCCTACTTGTATCGATCTTT

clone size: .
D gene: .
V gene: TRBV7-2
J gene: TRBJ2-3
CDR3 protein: CASSSVATSGDTQYF
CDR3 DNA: TGTGCCAGCAGCTCCGTGGCTACTTCTGGTGATACGCAGTATTTT

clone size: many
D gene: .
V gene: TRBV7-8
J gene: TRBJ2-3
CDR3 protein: CASSLGDGLGLDWYF
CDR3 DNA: TGTGCCAGCAGCTTAGGGGATGGATTGGGCCTAGACTGGTATTTT

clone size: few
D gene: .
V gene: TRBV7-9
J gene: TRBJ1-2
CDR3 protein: CASSLGAGSVSNYGYTF
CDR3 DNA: TGTGCCAGCAGCTTAGGAGCAGGATCGGTCTCTAACTATGGCTACACCTTC

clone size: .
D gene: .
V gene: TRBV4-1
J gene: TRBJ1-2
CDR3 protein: CASSQDYRAARVVGYTF
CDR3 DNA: TGCGCCAGCAGCCAAGATTATCGGGCAGCCCGTGTTGTTGGCTACACCTTC

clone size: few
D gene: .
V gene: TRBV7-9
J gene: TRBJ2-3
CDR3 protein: CASSSGPRGTDTQYF
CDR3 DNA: TGTGCCAGCAGCTCCGGGCCTAGGGGCACAGATACGCAGTATTTT

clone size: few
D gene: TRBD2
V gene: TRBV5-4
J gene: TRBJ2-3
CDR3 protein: CATTSGGPDTQYF
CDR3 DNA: TGTGCCACCACTAGCGGGGGGCCAGATACGCAGTATTTT

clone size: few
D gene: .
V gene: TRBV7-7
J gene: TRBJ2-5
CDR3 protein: CASSQGLGQETQYF
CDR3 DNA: TGTGCCAGCAGCCAAGGACTCGGCCAAGAGACCCAGTACTTC

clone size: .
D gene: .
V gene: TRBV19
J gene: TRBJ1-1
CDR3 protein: CASSIIEGREAFF
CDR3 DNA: TGTGCCAGTAGTATCATCGAGGGGCGCGAAGCTTTCTTT

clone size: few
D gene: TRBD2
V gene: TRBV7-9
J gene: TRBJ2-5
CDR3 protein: CASSLGWTGGKQETQYF
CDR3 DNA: TGTGCCAGCAGCTTAGGCTGGACGGGGGGTAAACAAGAGACCCAGTACTTC

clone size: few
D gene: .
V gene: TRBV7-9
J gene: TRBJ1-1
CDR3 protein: CASRVDGGNTEAFF
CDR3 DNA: TGTGCCAGCCGCGTCGATGGGGGGAACACTGAAGCTTTCTTT

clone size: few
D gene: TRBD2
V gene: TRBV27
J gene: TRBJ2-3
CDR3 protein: CASSLPSGYFPDTQYF
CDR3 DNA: TGTGCCAGCAGTCTCCCTAGCGGGTACTTCCCCGATACGCAGTATTTT

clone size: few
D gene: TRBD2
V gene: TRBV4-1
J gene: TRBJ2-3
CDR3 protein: CASSQVLAGTDTQYF
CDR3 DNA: TGCGCCAGCAGCCAAGTCCTAGCGGGGACGGATACGCAGTATTTT

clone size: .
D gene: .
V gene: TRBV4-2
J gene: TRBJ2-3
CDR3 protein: CASRGRGENTQYF
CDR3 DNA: TGTGCCAGCAGGGGCCGTGGGGAGAATACGCAGTATTTT